The rows below give T cell receptor beta chains drawn from one sample of a study of shared clonotypes between healthy human individuals. The table came from immunoSEQ multiplex PCR; TCRdb's copy has only in-frame clones and leaves some out. The table lists 2.3 million or so clones, more than 85% of them singletons, with around 0.4% in the top ten. The sample consisted of naive CD4+ T cells from PBMCs. The receptors come from a man younger than 35 in good health. Some clones in this sample may be carry-over from other donors' samples. CDR3s include the opening cysteine and the closing phenylalanine or tryptophan. Fields, in order: V gene, J gene, D gene, clone size, CDR3 DNA, CDR3 protein. D genes are given only for firm matches. Rows may omit the clone size; those that give it use once, few, many or a size class.

v_call: TRBV2
j_call: TRBJ1-1
d_call: .
clone_size: .
cdr3_nt: TGTGCCAGCAGTGAAGTCCGAAAGCTCCGGGATACTGAAGCTTTCTTT
cdr3_aa: CASSEVRKLRDTEAFF

v_call: TRBV27
j_call: TRBJ1-4
d_call: TRBD1
clone_size: .
cdr3_nt: TGTGCCAGCAGGTTGCCAGACAGGGACCCCGGGGAAAAACTGTTTTTT
cdr3_aa: CASRLPDRDPGEKLFF

v_call: TRBV10-3
j_call: TRBJ1-1
d_call: .
clone_size: .
cdr3_nt: TGTGCCATCCGGGCGGGGGCCGACCTGAACACTGAAGCTTTCTTT
cdr3_aa: CAIRAGADLNTEAFF

v_call: TRBV28
j_call: TRBJ1-5
d_call: .
clone_size: .
cdr3_nt: TGTGCCAGCAGTCCCAATCAGCCCCAGCATTTT
cdr3_aa: CASSPNQPQHF

v_call: TRBV7-2
j_call: TRBJ2-3
d_call: .
clone_size: .
cdr3_nt: TGTGCCAGCAGAAAAGGGGTCCCGGATACGCAGTATTTT
cdr3_aa: CASRKGVPDTQYF

v_call: TRBV5-6
j_call: TRBJ2-1
d_call: TRBD2
clone_size: .
cdr3_nt: TGTGCCAGCAGCCGACTAGCGGGAGGTAATAATGAGCAGTTCTTC
cdr3_aa: CASSRLAGGNNEQFF

v_call: TRBV4-1
j_call: TRBJ1-4
d_call: .
clone_size: .
cdr3_nt: TGCGCCAGCAGGAGTTGGTACGGGACACAATTAGGGCATGAAAAACTGTTTTTT
cdr3_aa: CASRSWYGTQLGHEKLFF

v_call: TRBV30
j_call: TRBJ1-1
d_call: .
clone_size: .
cdr3_nt: TGTGCCTGGAGGGGAGGGAGTGGCACTGAAGCTTTCTTT
cdr3_aa: CAWRGGSGTEAFF

v_call: TRBV28
j_call: TRBJ2-2
d_call: .
clone_size: .
cdr3_nt: TGTGCCAGCAGTTCGGGCGGTCTGAGTTATACAGGGAACACCGGGGAGCTGTTTTTT
cdr3_aa: CASSSGGLSYTGNTGELFF

v_call: TRBV27
j_call: TRBJ2-2
d_call: .
clone_size: .
cdr3_nt: TGTGCCAGCAGCCTGAATAGGGCCGGGGAGCTGTTTTTT
cdr3_aa: CASSLNRAGELFF

v_call: TRBV7-9
j_call: TRBJ2-7
d_call: .
clone_size: .
cdr3_nt: TGTGCCAGCAGCTTCTACGGGAGTCCCTACGAGCAGTACTTC
cdr3_aa: CASSFYGSPYEQYF

v_call: TRBV5-6
j_call: TRBJ2-5
d_call: .
clone_size: .
cdr3_nt: TGTGCCAGCGGCCACGGGTTGGAGACCCAGTACTTC
cdr3_aa: CASGHGLETQYF

v_call: TRBV2
j_call: TRBJ1-5
d_call: .
clone_size: few
cdr3_nt: TGTGCCAGCAGTGAAGGTGGCAATCAGCCCCAGCATTTT
cdr3_aa: CASSEGGNQPQHF

v_call: TRBV9
j_call: TRBJ2-3
d_call: TRBD1
clone_size: .
cdr3_nt: TGTGCCAGCAGCGTAGGTGTGAGACAGGGGGCGGGTACGCAGTATTTT
cdr3_aa: CASSVGVRQGAGTQYF

v_call: TRBV28
j_call: TRBJ2-7
d_call: .
clone_size: .
cdr3_nt: TGTGCCAGCAAAGTACCAGGCGCCCTTGACGAGCAGTACTTC
cdr3_aa: CASKVPGALDEQYF

v_call: TRBV6-5
j_call: TRBJ1-1
d_call: .
clone_size: .
cdr3_nt: TGTGCCAGCAGTTACGGGTCTATGGCTGAAGCTTTCTTT
cdr3_aa: CASSYGSMAEAFF

v_call: TRBV5-1
j_call: TRBJ2-1
d_call: TRBD2
clone_size: .
cdr3_nt: TGCGCCAGCAGCTTGGCAGCGGGAGTGCCCTACAATGAGCAGTTCTTC
cdr3_aa: CASSLAAGVPYNEQFF

v_call: TRBV10-1
j_call: TRBJ2-7
d_call: TRBD2
clone_size: .
cdr3_nt: TGCGCCAGCAGTGAGGGGAGGGCGGGCTCCTACGAGCAGTACTTC
cdr3_aa: CASSEGRAGSYEQYF

v_call: TRBV14
j_call: TRBJ1-3
d_call: .
clone_size: .
cdr3_nt: TGTGCCAGCAGCCAAGTGTCGGGACTAAGCTCTGGAAACACCATATATTTT
cdr3_aa: CASSQVSGLSSGNTIYF

v_call: TRBV6-5
j_call: TRBJ2-5
d_call: .
clone_size: .
cdr3_nt: TGTGCCAGCAGTTACCCCGGGGTGTCCCAGACCCAGTACTTC
cdr3_aa: CASSYPGVSQTQYF

v_call: TRBV4-1
j_call: TRBJ2-4
d_call: .
clone_size: .
cdr3_nt: TGCGCCAGCAGCAAGGGGGTCAGGGGAGCGGGGATCGTAGCCAAAAACATTCAGTACTTC
cdr3_aa: CASSKGVRGAGIVAKNIQYF

v_call: TRBV9
j_call: TRBJ1-5
d_call: .
clone_size: .
cdr3_nt: TGTGCCAGCAGCGCAGGAGAGGGGCTTTATAGCAATCAGCCCCAGCATTTT
cdr3_aa: CASSAGEGLYSNQPQHF

v_call: TRBV5-1
j_call: TRBJ2-6
d_call: .
clone_size: .
cdr3_nt: TGCGCCAGCACTCTTTACCGGGTCTACTCTGGGGCCAACGTCCTGACTTTC
cdr3_aa: CASTLYRVYSGANVLTF

v_call: TRBV2
j_call: TRBJ2-7
d_call: .
clone_size: .
cdr3_nt: TGTGCCACCAGCAATTTGTCCTACGAGCAGTACTTC
cdr3_aa: CATSNLSYEQYF

v_call: TRBV25-1
j_call: TRBJ2-5
d_call: .
clone_size: .
cdr3_nt: TGTGCCAGCAGTGAATGGGGGACCCAGTACTTC
cdr3_aa: CASSEWGTQYF

v_call: TRBV4-1
j_call: TRBJ1-2
d_call: .
clone_size: .
cdr3_nt: TGCGCCAGCAGCCAAGATTCGGCCTATGGCTACACCTTC
cdr3_aa: CASSQDSAYGYTF

v_call: TRBV5-1
j_call: TRBJ1-2
d_call: .
clone_size: .
cdr3_nt: TGCGCCAGCAGCTTGGTTGGGACCAACTATGGCTACACCTTC
cdr3_aa: CASSLVGTNYGYTF

v_call: TRBV30
j_call: TRBJ1-4
d_call: .
clone_size: .
cdr3_nt: TGTGCCTGGGGGTCGGCTAATGAAAAACTGTTTTTT
cdr3_aa: CAWGSANEKLFF

v_call: TRBV19
j_call: TRBJ2-7
d_call: TRBD1
clone_size: .
cdr3_nt: TGTGCCAGTGGTAGGACAGGGAAATACGAGCAGTACTTC
cdr3_aa: CASGRTGKYEQYF

v_call: TRBV18
j_call: TRBJ1-1
d_call: TRBD1
clone_size: .
cdr3_nt: TGTGCCAGCTCACAGGGGGCGGCGAACACTGAAGCTTTCTTT
cdr3_aa: CASSQGAANTEAFF

v_call: TRBV14
j_call: TRBJ2-3
d_call: TRBD2
clone_size: .
cdr3_nt: TGTGCCAGCAGCCAACCTAAGGGACTAGCGGGACCAGATACGCAGTATTTT
cdr3_aa: CASSQPKGLAGPDTQYF

v_call: TRBV15
j_call: TRBJ1-5
d_call: .
clone_size: .
cdr3_nt: TGTGCCACCAGCAGAGGGCAGTTCAACAGCAATCAGCCCCAGCATTTT
cdr3_aa: CATSRGQFNSNQPQHF

v_call: TRBV28
j_call: TRBJ2-2
d_call: .
clone_size: once
cdr3_nt: TGTGCCAGCAGCGCGCGATCAACTGGCACCGGGGAGCTGTTTTTT
cdr3_aa: CASSARSTGTGELFF